This TCR beta chain was sequenced during a study of regulatory T cells in long-lasting Graves disease. Study-wide findings and caveats: Peripheral blood alone, not thyroid tissue, underwent study.

Arm-PCR of CDR3 regions and iRepertoire HTBI primers were the basis on which TCR beta libraries were built. TCRdb used MiXCR to reprocess the multiplex PCR reads, holding one entry per CDR3 protein. Found here are some 460,000 distinct CDR3 sequences, 15% to 20% of them singletons; the top ten hold 12%. On this clonotype: What it binds is not known.

Time point in this sample: newly diagnosed GD, antithyroid drugs for less than 3 months. Construction of the TCR library relied on RNA isolated from PBMCs. The V gene's germline CDR1 is SGHRS and CDR2 YFSETQ. The length of the CDR3 is 17 residues. The V segment lost 5 bases and the J segment 7 bases; nucleotides outside the gene matches: 12. These data were likewise used in another study, on T cells in Graves' hyperthyroidism and ophthalmopathy. According to that study: In the first-round RT-PCR of the TCR CDR3, the HTBI primer set was used.

J is TRBJ2-3 and V is TRBV5-1; 14 nucleotides line up with TRBD2. The TCR originated in a man aged 40-50 years with Graves disease. This specimen was peripheral blood mononuclear cells (PBMCs), taken at new diagnosis, from a patient treated with antithyroid drugs. CDR3 amino acids: CASRISGTSGSGYTQYF. Here the CDR3 DNA reads TGCGCCAGCAGAATTTCCGGGACTAGCGGGAGCGGGTATACGCAGTATTTT. Using reference TRBV5-1 and TRBJ2-3 for the parts outside the CDR3, the full variable domain is KAGVTQTPRYLIKTRGQQVTLSCSPISGHRSVSWYQQTPGQGLQFLFEYFSETQRNKGNFPGRFSGRQFSNSRSEMNVSTLELGDSALYLCASRISGTSGSGYTQYFGPGTRLTVL.